This T cell receptor beta chain was captured by sequencing in a study of T cell responses to AZD1222 COVID-19 vaccine. General study findings and limits: The study identified only five to seven AZD1222 recipients as seropositive at baseline.

Trimming removed 5 bases from V and 6 bases from J; junction bases left unmatched: 12. CDR3 length: 15 residues. The germline gives CDR1 MNHEY, CDR2 SMNVEV (reference sequence). Libraries were prepared by immunoSEQ multiplex PCR; TCRdb keeps only in-frame clonotypes and omits some of them. In the table there are 90,000 to 110,000 clones, about nine tenths of which are singletons. The sample holds many counts of this clone. As yet, its antigen is unknown. The specimen comprised peripheral blood, sampled on day 0 of AZD1222 vaccination. The source of this sequence is an adult in good health. The chain couples TRBV27 to TRBJ1-1; TRBD1 agrees at 7 bases. The CDR3 loop is CASSLSPKGASEAFF. CDR3 DNA: TGTGCCAGCAGTCTCTCGCCGAAGGGGGCCTCTGAAGCTTTCTTT.